These 7 T cell receptor beta chains originate from one sample sequenced in a study of cytomegalovirus exposure and HLA in healthy donors. TCRdb's copy holds only in-frame clones and misses some; the assay was immunoSEQ multiplex PCR. The profile shows about 150,000 clones, around 83% of them singletons. Input material: PBMCs. These TCRs come from a human donor in good health.

The DNA of the CDR3 is TGTGCCAGCAGCTTGGAATTTATGGCGGGAGGGCCTCAAGATACGCAGTATTTT. This translates into CASSLEFMAGGPQDTQYF. This chain joins TRBV5-4 and TRBJ2-3; the match to TRBD2 covers 9 bases. The length of the CDR3 is 18 residues. CDR1 SGHNT and CDR2 YYREEE come from the germline V gene (reference sequence). The V gene end was trimmed by 0 bases and the J gene end by 5 bases; junction bases not matched to a gene: 13.

This chain joins TRBV6-1 and TRBJ2-7; D might be TRBD1 (6 bases). V lost 6 bases and J lost 5, with 14 bases in between. This CDR3 contains 13 residues. In germline, CDR1 is MNHNS, CDR2 SASEGT. This chain's CDR3 is CASRRRGVHEQYF. The CDR3 nucleotides are TGTGCCAGCAGGCGCAGGGGTGTCCACGAGCAGTACTTC.

The gene calls are TRBV7-2 and TRBJ2-1; TRBD1 aligns across 9 bases. The CDR3 totals 13 residues. Germline CDR1 is SGHTA and CDR2 is FQGNSA. The V and J ends lost 5 bases and 7 bases, in that order; junction bases with no gene match: 3. The CDR3 reads CASSAGTGNEQFF. CDR3 nucleotides: TGTGCCAGCAGCGCCGGGACAGGGAATGAGCAGTTCTTC.

The chain recombines TRBV5-1 with TRBJ1-3; possible D gene TRBD1, 6 bases. Germline V lookup: CDR1 SGHRS, CDR2 YFSETQ. V dropped 4 bases and J dropped 1 base, with 9 bases sitting between them. The CDR3 is 14 residues long. CDR3 sequence reads: CASSPGVSGNTIYF. CDR3 DNA: TGCGCCAGCAGCCCAGGGGTTTCTGGAAACACCATATATTTT.

The gene calls are TRBV25-1 and TRBJ2-7; 7 bases agree with TRBD1. V shed 5 bases, J shed 9 bases, and the junction held 13 bases outside the gene matches. Germline CDR1 MGHDK, CDR2 SYGVNS. This CDR3 is 14 amino acids long. CDR3 bases: TGTGCCAGCAGTAACGACAGGGAAGCTCAGCTGCAGTACTTC. Translation gives CASSNDREAQLQYF.

J is TRBJ2-2 and V is TRBV30; tentative D call: TRBD2 (5 bases). With 0 bases removed from V and 3 bases from J, the gap between germline ends came to 20 bases. The CDR3 sequence is 18 residues long. The germline V gene has CDR1 GTSNPN and CDR2 SVGIG (reference sequence). This CDR3 reads CAWSVLSGLLEDTGELFF. The CDR3 nucleotides are TGTGCCTGGAGTGTACTGTCTGGACTCCTGGAGGACACCGGGGAGCTGTTTTTT. The entire variable domain, with the rest obtained from reference TRBV30 and TRBJ2-2, is as follows: SQTIHQWPATLVQPVGSPLSLECTVEGTSNPNLYWYRQAAGRGLQLLFYSVGIGQISSEVPQNLSASRPQDRQFILSSKKLLLSDSGFYLCAWSVLSGLLEDTGELFFGEGSRLTVL.

DNA for the CDR3: TGTGCCAGCAGGCGGCCAGGGGCTGTCAATGAGCAGTTCTTC. Its protein is CASRRPGAVNEQFF. The chain joins TRBV6-5 to TRBJ2-1; possible D gene TRBD1, 6 bases. The CDR3 extends over 14 amino acids. Germline CDR1 and CDR2: MNHEY and SVGAGI. V shed 6 bases and J shed 6 bases, with 15 bases lying between them.